These 27 T cell receptor beta chains were sequenced from one sample in a study of T cell responses to AZD1222 COVID-19 vaccine. Here immunoSEQ multiplex PCR was the method, and the copy in TCRdb shows in-frame clones only, minus some. The sample yields over 95,000 clones, 85% to 90% seen once. The source material was peripheral blood, sampled 28 days after the second AZD1222 dose. The receptors derive from an adult who received the AZD1222 COVID-19 vaccine.

This clone was counted a single time. The rearrangement joins TRBV6-2 or TRBV6-3 to TRBJ1-1; 10 positions agree with TRBD1. Germline CDR1 is MNHEY and CDR2 is SVGEGT. The CDR3 loop spans 15 amino acids. Unmatched junction bases numbered 2, after V lost 3 bases and J lost 1 base. CDR3 sequence: CASSYGQGGNTEAFF. The CDR3 coding sequence is TGTGCCAGCAGTTATGGACAGGGGGGGAACACTGAAGCTTTCTTT.

The V and J genes are TRBV5-4 and TRBJ2-2; TRBD1 is a possible D gene (5 bases). This CDR3 comprises 12 residues. V was pared by 2 bases and J by 10 bases, with 9 bases between. Looked up from germline, CDR1 is SGHNT and CDR2 is YYREEE (reference sequence). The CDR3 is CASSFTGAELFF. CDR3 nucleotides: TGTGCCAGCAGCTTCACAGGAGCGGAGCTGTTTTTT.

CDR3 residues: CASSLAVGGAGGYTF. CDR3 in DNA: TGCGCCAGCAGCTTGGCGGTAGGGGGCGCGGGCGGCTACACCTTC. The V call is TRBV5-1, the J call TRBJ1-2; 7 nucleotides agree with TRBD1. Looked up from germline, CDR1 is SGHRS and CDR2 is YFSETQ. V shed 0 bases and J 8 bases; nucleotides not matched to a gene: 10. CDR3 size: 15 residues.

The V and J genes are TRBV7-2 and TRBJ2-2, with D unclear. Trimming removed 1 base from V and 4 bases from J, with 16 bases in between. The length of the CDR3 is 17 residues. Germline V gene data show CDR1 as SGHTA and CDR2 as FQGNSA. CDR3 sequence: CASSLGFGVGGTGELFF. The DNA of the CDR3 is TGTGCCAGCAGCTTAGGGTTCGGAGTCGGTGGCACCGGGGAGCTGTTTTTT.

The chain carries TRBV28 and TRBJ2-7; TRBD2 matches 9 bases. Per the germline V gene, CDR1 is MDHEN and CDR2 is SYDVKM. This CDR3 contains 16 residues. V trimming: 7 bases; J trimming: 4 bases; junction bases outside the gene matches: 14. The CDR3 is CASTASGLAGVYEQYF. DNA of the CDR3: TGTGCCAGCACAGCTTCGGGATTAGCGGGAGTATACGAGCAGTACTTC.

This chain links TRBV7-9 with TRBJ1-5; 10 nucleotides agree with TRBD1. Trimming cost V 5 bases and J 3 bases; bases outside gene matches: 7. The CDR3 is made up of 16 amino acids. Germline V CDR1 and CDR2: SEHNR, FQNEAQ (reference sequence). CDR3 sequence: CASSDTGTGVNQPQHF. The DNA of the CDR3 is TGTGCCAGCAGCGATACCGGGACAGGGGTCAATCAGCCCCAGCATTTT.

The V call is TRBV7-9, the J call TRBJ1-4; D possibly corresponds to TRBD1 (6 bases). The CDR3 has 15 amino acids. From germline, CDR1 is SEHNR and CDR2 FQNEAQ (reference sequence). Trimming removed 5 bases at V and 8 bases at J, with 18 bases between. CDR3 region: CASSPPYGGEEKLFF. Written as DNA, the CDR3 is TGTGCCAGCAGCCCACCGTACGGGGGCGAGGAAAAACTGTTTTTT.

The rearrangement links TRBV20-1 to TRBJ2-7; TRBD2 might be the D (6 bases). Germline lookup yields CDR1 DFQATT and CDR2 SNEGSKA (reference sequence). Trimming removed 3 bases at V and 7 bases at J, with 19 bases between. CDR3 length equals 14 residues. As DNA, the CDR3 is TGCAGTGCTAGTCATAGCGGCGGTACATCGGAGCAGTACTTC. It codes for CSASHSGGTSEQYF.

The rearrangement links TRBV4-2 to TRBJ2-7, with 12 bases fitting TRBD2. Germline assignment: CDR1 LGHNA and CDR2 YNFKEQ. The J segment lost 0 bases and the V segment lost 0 bases, leaving 9 bases of the junction unmatched. This CDR3 contains 19 residues. Here the CDR3 reads CASSQDLGLAGGNSYEQYF. The CDR3 region has the DNA TGTGCCAGCAGCCAAGATCTAGGCCTAGCGGGAGGGAACTCCTACGAGCAGTACTTC.

This chain links TRBV9 with TRBJ2-1; tentatively, D is TRBD1 (6 bases). The V end was cut by 4 bases, the J end by 9 bases, with 14 bases between. Germline V gives CDR1 SGDLS, CDR2 YYNGEE. The CDR3 is 13 amino acids. Here the CDR3 reads CASSPSGVPEQFF. DNA of the CDR3: TGTGCCAGCAGCCCCTCAGGGGTACCTGAGCAGTTCTTC.

V gene TRBV10-3 combines with J gene TRBJ2-2; possibly TRBD1 for D (6 bases). Germline CDR1 is ENHRY and CDR2 is SYGVKD. The CDR3 contains 13 residues. Deletions cut 4 bases from V and 5 bases from J, with 8 bases between. The CDR3 DNA is TGTGCCATCAGTGGAACAGGGACCGGGGAGCTGTTTTTT. Its protein product is CAISGTGTGELFF.

The chain joins TRBV5-1 to TRBJ2-5; a possible D gene is TRBD2 (6 bases). The CDR3 covers 15 residues. The V and J ends lost 4 bases and 5 bases respectively, with 18 bases between them. In germline, CDR1 is SGHRS, CDR2 YFSETQ. The chain's CDR3 is CASSPGVEAGETQYF. CDR3 coding DNA: TGCGCCAGCAGCCCGGGAGTTGAGGCAGGGGAGACCCAGTACTTC.

The chain is built from TRBV12-2 and TRBJ1-6; TRBD1, the table's D call, lacks a check against the DNA. TRBV12-2 is an annotated pseudogene. This CDR3 region has 14 residues. CDR3 in DNA: TGTGCAAGTCGCTCAGACAGATATAATTCACCCCTCCACTTT. It yields the protein CASRSDRYNSPLHF.

The V gene is TRBV6-5, the J gene TRBJ1-2, with TRBD1 matching over 10 bases. From germline, CDR1 is MNHEY and CDR2 SVGAGI. Losses at the gene ends were 6 bases for V and 2 bases for J; bases not matched to a gene: 6. This CDR3 has 15 amino acids. For the CDR3, the DNA is TGTGCCAGCAGCGGACAGGGGGGAACGAACTATGGCTACACCTTC. This translates into CASSGQGGTNYGYTF.

This chain joins TRBV10-3 and TRBJ2-3; TRBD1 aligns across 9 bases. Trimming took 7 bases from V and 4 from J; bases not matched to a gene: 9. Germline V gene sequence: CDR1 ENHRY, CDR2 SYGVKD. There are 15 residues in the CDR3. The CDR3 nucleotides read TGTGCCATCAAATTGGGACAGGGTGGTTCAGATACGCAGTATTTT. It is translated as CAIKLGQGGSDTQYF.

The chain couples TRBV28 to TRBJ1-6; D ambiguous. CDR1 and CDR2 from the germline V gene are MDHEN and SYDVKM. Deletions cut 6 bases from V and 0 bases from J, with 15 bases between. The CDR3 covers 17 residues. CDR3 DNA: TGTGCCAGCAGCCTCGGCCGGGCAAGCTCCTATAATTCACCCCTCCACTTT. Translating gives CASSLGRASSYNSPLHF.

The V gene is TRBV6-1, the J gene TRBJ1-1; D is unresolved. The V end was cut by 1 base, the J end by 1 base, with 13 bases between. The CDR3 runs 16 residues. Germline CDR1 MNHNS, CDR2 SASEGT. The CDR3 reads CASSEVMVGKNTEAFF. CDR3 sequence (DNA): TGTGCCAGCAGTGAAGTAATGGTCGGGAAGAACACTGAAGCTTTCTTT.

The rearrangement links TRBV2 to TRBJ1-2; D is perhaps TRBD1 (6 bases). Germline assignment: CDR1 SNHLY and CDR2 FYNNEI. V shed 11 bases and J shed 2 bases, with 15 bases lying between them. CDR3 size: 13 residues. The CDR3 DNA is TGTGCCGGGACCGAAAGGGGGAACTATGGCTACACCTTC. Protein: CAGTERGNYGYTF.

The table lists this clone with a few counts. The CDR3 bases are TGTGCCAGCAGCATCAAACTAGGTCTAGGCACAGATACGCAGTATTTT. It is translated as CASSIKLGLGTDTQYF. V is TRBV27 and J is TRBJ2-3; maybe TRBD2 (5 bases). Looked up from germline, CDR1 is MNHEY and CDR2 is SMNVEV (reference sequence). The V end lost 6 bases, the J end lost 1 base, and 17 bases lay between the germline ends. The CDR3 runs 16 residues.

The chain joins TRBV5-1 to TRBJ1-2; 8 bases agree with TRBD1. J lost 6 bases, V lost 4 bases, and 5 bases had no gene match. Germline lookup yields CDR1 SGHRS and CDR2 YFSETQ. This CDR3 spans 13 amino acids. The CDR3 sequence is CASSQDRGNGYTF. The CDR3 DNA follows: TGCGCCAGCAGCCAAGACAGGGGAAATGGCTACACCTTC.

By sample share, this clone is medium-sized. V is TRBV3-1 (or the pseudogene TRBV3-2) and J is TRBJ2-3; TRBD2 aligns across 10 bases. The junction had 5 bases not matched to a gene; V was cut back by 5 bases and J by 3 bases. Germline lookup yields CDR1 LGHDT and CDR2 YNNKEL (reference sequence). The CDR3 length is 15 residues. CDR3 coding DNA: TGTGCCAGCAGCGCCGGGACTAGCGATACAGATACGCAGTATTTT. Encoded protein: CASSAGTSDTDTQYF.

This clone was recorded only once. The V gene is TRBV27, the J gene TRBJ1-5; possible D gene TRBD1, 6 bases. Trimming removed 6 bases from V and 4 bases from J, with 10 bases in between. The germline CDR1 and CDR2 sequences are MNHEY and SMNVEV (reference sequence). The CDR3 has 13 residues. The CDR3 region is CASRPTGNQPQHF. The CDR3 DNA is TGTGCCAGCAGACCTACAGGGAATCAGCCCCAGCATTTT.

The V call is TRBV23-1, the J call TRBJ1-5; 10 nucleotides agree with TRBD1. TRBV23-1 is marked as an open reading frame, function uncertain. CDR3 size: 18 residues. Trimming cost V 0 bases and J 1 base; bases outside gene matches: 6. CDR3 in DNA: TGCGCCAGCAGTCAATCGAGTGGGGACAGGGGAAGCAATCAGCCCCAGCATTTT. It encodes CASSQSSGDRGSNQPQHF.

The sample holds one count of this clone. The genes are TRBV18 and TRBJ2-2; TRBD2 agrees at 9 bases. The CDR3 covers 18 residues. Germline values: CDR1 KGHSH, CDR2 LQKENI. V lost 3 bases to trimming and J lost 2 bases; unmatched junction nucleotides: 10. The CDR3 DNA reads TGTGCCAGCTCACCTACGGTACTAGCGGGCGACAACACCGGGGAGCTGTTTTTT. It is translated as CASSPTVLAGDNTGELFF.

The J gene is TRBJ2-5, the V gene TRBV7-7; perhaps TRBD2 as D (6 bases). The germline gives CDR1 SSHAT, CDR2 FNYEAQ (reference sequence). CDR3 length equals 15 residues. The V end lost 3 bases, the J end lost 4 bases, and 15 bases lay between the germline ends. The DNA for the CDR3 is TGTGCCAGCAGCTTGTTGGGAGGTCCCGGAGAGACCCAGTACTTC. This codes for CASSLLGGPGETQYF.

In DNA form, the CDR3 reads TGTGCCAGCAGCCAGACTGAATACAATGAGCAGTTCTTC. Its protein is CASSQTEYNEQFF. The chain uses TRBV11-3 and TRBJ2-1; no firm D call. The germline CDR1 and CDR2 sequences are SGHNT and YENEEA. The ends were cut back, 5 bases at V and 4 bases at J, with 9 bases in the middle. This CDR3 is built from 13 residues.

This rearrangement joins TRBV3-1 (or the pseudogene TRBV3-2) to TRBJ1-6; D might be TRBD1 (5 bases). Germline assignment: CDR1 LGHDT and CDR2 YNNKEL (reference sequence). This CDR3 is built from 17 residues. V lost 3 bases, J lost 9 bases, and 21 bases lay in between. CDR3 sequence: CASSQSGGIVLASPLHF. DNA for the CDR3: TGTGCCAGCAGCCAGTCCGGGGGGATAGTTTTAGCTTCACCCCTCCACTTT.